Following are 10 T cell receptor beta chains from one sample sequenced in a study of control samples from healthy donors and cancer patients. This table comes from immunoSEQ multiplex PCR, and its TCRdb copy is limited to in-frame clones, with some not included. The table shows around 90,000 clones, with around 85% occurring only once. The sequenced sample consisted of blood. These receptors all come from a man aged 25-45 years in good health.

The chain has TRBV10-3 and TRBJ2-2, with a possible D match to TRBD1 (6 bases). V was cut by 5 bases and J by 4 bases, with 17 bases left in between. The germline gives CDR1 ENHRY, CDR2 SYGVKD. The length of the CDR3 is 16 residues. The CDR3 DNA reads TGTGCCATCAGTTTGACAGGCCTCGGCAGCACCGGGGAGCTGTTTTTT. Translation gives CAISLTGLGSTGELFF.

The rearrangement links TRBV28 to TRBJ1-1; D not certain. The germline CDR1 and CDR2 sequences are MDHEN and SYDVKM. With 5 bases removed from V and 7 bases from J, the gap between germline ends came to 11 bases. This CDR3 spans 12 amino acids. The CDR3 sequence is CASSPRVGEAFF. The CDR3 coding sequence is TGTGCCAGCAGTCCGCGGGTGGGTGAAGCTTTCTTT.

In the case of this clone: One end of the junction does not line up with germline, which may come from a read error. The V call is TRBV5-4, the J call TRBJ1-2, with no clear D. Germline V gene lookup returns CDR1 SGHNT and CDR2 YYREEE (reference sequence). This CDR3 spans 11 amino acids. As DNA, the CDR3 is TGTGCCAGCAGCTTGGCCGGGAGTTGGATCTTC. It codes for CASSLAGSWIF.

The chain couples TRBV6-1 to TRBJ2-1; 8 nucleotides agree with TRBD2. The germline V gene encodes CDR1 MNHNS and CDR2 SASEGT. J lost 9 bases, V lost 0 bases, and 13 bases had no gene match. The CDR3 extends over 17 amino acids. The CDR3, as DNA: TGTGCCAGCAGTGAAGCGGTGGCAGCGGGGGAAGGGGGTGAGCAGTTCTTC. Translating it yields CASSEAVAAGEGGEQFF.

V usage is TRBV7-9 and J usage is TRBJ1-1, with a weak D call TRBD1 (5 bases). Germline-derived CDR1 and CDR2 are SEHNR and FQNEAQ (reference sequence). Between the trimmed V and J ends, which lost 8 bases and 0 bases, there was a span of 19 bases. There are 16 residues in the CDR3. The CDR3 DNA is TGTGCCAGCGGCGAAGCGAGGGGACTGATGAACACTGAAGCTTTCTTT. Residues: CASGEARGLMNTEAFF.

The V call is TRBV18, the J call TRBJ1-2; TRBD1 is a possible D gene (5 bases). The V end lost 2 bases, the J end lost 0 bases, and 16 bases lay between the germline ends. This CDR3 is 17 amino acids long. Germline V gives CDR1 KGHSH, CDR2 LQKENI. CDR3 DNA sequence: TGTGCCAGCTCACCAGGACAACTAGGGTCTTCTAACTATGGCTACACCTTC. It specifies CASSPGQLGSSNYGYTF.

The chain employs TRBV3-1 (or the pseudogene TRBV3-2) and TRBJ2-4; tentative D call: TRBD1 (5 bases). V dropped 1 base and J dropped 1 base, with 20 bases sitting between them. This CDR3 spans 19 amino acids. Looked up from germline, CDR1 is LGHDT and CDR2 is YNNKEL (reference sequence). In nucleotides, the CDR3 is TGTGCCAGCAGCCAAGCTTCAGGGTTAATTTTTGGGGCCAAAAACATTCAGTACTTC. The encoded protein is CASSQASGLIFGAKNIQYF.

This chain joins TRBV5-1 and TRBJ2-2, with D maybe TRBD1 (6 bases). V lost 3 bases and J 5 bases, leaving 14 bases between the germline ends. The CDR3 covers 15 residues. Germline V gene sequence: CDR1 SGHRS, CDR2 YFSETQ. The CDR3 here is CASSWLGQDTGELFF. As DNA, the CDR3 is TGCGCCAGCAGCTGGCTGGGACAAGATACCGGGGAGCTGTTTTTT.

V and J are TRBV5-1 and TRBJ2-3; 10 nucleotides match TRBD1. J lost 3 bases, V lost 0 bases, and 1 base had no gene match. CDR1 and CDR2 (germline): SGHRS, YFSETQ. CDR3 length equals 15 residues. The CDR3 nucleotides read TGCGCCAGCAGCTTGGGGGACAGGGGTACAGATACGCAGTATTTT. It yields the protein CASSLGDRGTDTQYF.

CDR3 region: CASWGQNYGYTF. Written as DNA, the CDR3 is TGTGCCAGCTGGGGACAGAACTATGGCTACACCTTC. This rearrangement joins TRBV28 to TRBJ1-2; TRBD1 matches at 7 bases. Unmatched junction bases numbered 2, after V lost 8 bases and J lost 2 bases. From germline, CDR1 is MDHEN and CDR2 SYDVKM. This CDR3 region has 12 residues.